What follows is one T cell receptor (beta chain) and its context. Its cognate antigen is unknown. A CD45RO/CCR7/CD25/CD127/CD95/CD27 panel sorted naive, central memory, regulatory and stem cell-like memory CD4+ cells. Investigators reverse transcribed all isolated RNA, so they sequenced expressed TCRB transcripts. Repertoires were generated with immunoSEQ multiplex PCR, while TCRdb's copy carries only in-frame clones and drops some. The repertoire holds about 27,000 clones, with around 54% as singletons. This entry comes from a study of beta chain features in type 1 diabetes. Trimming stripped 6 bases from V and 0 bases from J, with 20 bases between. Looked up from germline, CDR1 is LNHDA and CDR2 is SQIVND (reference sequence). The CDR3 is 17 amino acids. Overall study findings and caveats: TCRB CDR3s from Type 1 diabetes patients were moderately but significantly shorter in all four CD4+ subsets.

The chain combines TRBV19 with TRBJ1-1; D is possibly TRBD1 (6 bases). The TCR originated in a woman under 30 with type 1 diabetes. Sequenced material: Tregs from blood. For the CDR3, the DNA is TGTGCCAGTAGCAAACGGGGGGGCCCCCTGGTGAACACTGAAGCTTTCTTT. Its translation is CASSKRGGPLVNTEAFF.